The entry below gives a single TCR beta chain sequence along with its context. Its specificity is not known. The data were taken from a study of cytomegalovirus exposure and HLA in healthy donors. Study-level points and caveats: In all likelihood, a cluster of highly shared sequence variants was a sequencing artifact. TCR association rates varied by HLA locus in a later analysis, with DRB1 highest and HLA-C lowest. The productive fraction for most TCR beta V segments was about 90% or about 30% in an earlier analysis. In a later analysis, a missense DCLRE1C variant was linked to TCR beta V- and J-gene trimming.

13 Jbeta primers and 60 Vbeta primers were used for the PCR. Here immunoSEQ multiplex PCR was the method, and the copy in TCRdb shows in-frame clones only, minus some. The sample includes some 190,000 clones, approximately 88% of them seen just once. Deletions cut 3 bases from V and 8 bases from J, with 14 bases between. The CDR3 covers 14 residues. Germline V gene lookup returns CDR1 LNHNV and CDR2 YYDKDF (reference sequence). Sequencing input: PBMCs. V and J are TRBV15 and TRBJ1-5; a possible D gene is TRBD1 (5 bases). This receptor was identified in a boy aged 2-15 years in good health and CMV-seronegative. CDR3 nucleotide sequence: TGTGCCACCAGCAGGACAGTCTCCCTTGAGCCCCAGCATTTT. Protein: CATSRTVSLEPQHF.